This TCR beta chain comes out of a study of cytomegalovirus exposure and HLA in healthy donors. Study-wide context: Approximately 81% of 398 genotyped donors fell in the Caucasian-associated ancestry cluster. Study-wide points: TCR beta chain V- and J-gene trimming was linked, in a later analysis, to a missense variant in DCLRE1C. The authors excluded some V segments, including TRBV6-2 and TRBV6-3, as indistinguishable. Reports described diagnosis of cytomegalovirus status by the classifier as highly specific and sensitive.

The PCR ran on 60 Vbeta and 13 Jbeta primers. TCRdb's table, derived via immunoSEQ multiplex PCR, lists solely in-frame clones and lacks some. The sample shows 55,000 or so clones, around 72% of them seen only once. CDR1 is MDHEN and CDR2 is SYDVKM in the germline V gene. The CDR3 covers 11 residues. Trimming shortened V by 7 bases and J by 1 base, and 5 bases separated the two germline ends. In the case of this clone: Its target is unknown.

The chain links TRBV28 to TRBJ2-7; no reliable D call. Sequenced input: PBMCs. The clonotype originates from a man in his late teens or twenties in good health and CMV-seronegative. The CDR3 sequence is CASKQSYEQYF. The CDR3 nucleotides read TGTGCCAGCAAACAGTCCTACGAGCAGTACTTC.